This T cell receptor (beta chain) originates from a study of beta chain features in type 1 diabetes. The CDR3 sequence is 14 residues long. V was pared by 5 bases and J by 2 bases, with 10 bases between. Germline V gene sequence: CDR1 SGHNT, CDR2 YENEEA. This clone was found once. Its antigen is unknown. As every portion of the isolated RNA was reverse transcribed, the sequencing read expressed TCRB transcripts. The data were produced by immunoSEQ multiplex PCR, yet TCRdb's version contains in-frame clones alone and is incomplete. The sample shows around 600,000 clones, 9.5% to 15% of them seen only once. Broader study findings: A moderate, significant TCRB CDR3 shortening appeared in type 1 diabetes across four CD4+ subsets.

The chain joins TRBV11-3 to TRBJ2-1, with D perhaps assigned TRBD1 or TRBD2 (5 bases each). The sequence derives from a man aged 30-40 years with type 1 diabetes. What was sequenced was naive CD4+ T cells from blood. The CDR3 DNA is TGTGCCAGCAGCCCACTGGGACCCTACAATGAGCAGTTCTTC. Translated, it gives CASSPLGPYNEQFF.